One sample yielded the 32 T cell receptor beta chains listed below, sequenced in a study of cytomegalovirus exposure and HLA in healthy donors. Some clones are missing from TCRdb's copy, which holds only in-frame ones; the method was immunoSEQ multiplex PCR. The sample yields some 140,000 clones, approximately 84% seen once. The sequencing input was PBMCs. These receptors all stem from a young man in good health and CMV-seropositive.

This clone was observed a few times. This chain uses TRBV19 with TRBJ1-2; 7 bases align to TRBD1. CDR1 is LNHDA and CDR2 is SQIVND in the germline V gene (reference sequence). The J segment lost 6 bases and the V segment lost 6 bases, leaving 7 bases of the junction unmatched. The CDR3 spans 13 residues. The CDR3 here is CASRATGPDGYTF. CDR3 coding DNA: TGTGCCAGTAGGGCGACAGGGCCGGATGGCTACACCTTC.

The rearrangement uses TRBV11-2 and TRBJ1-5; perhaps TRBD1 as D (5 bases). The V end lost 0 bases, the J end lost 0 bases, and 12 bases lay between the germline ends. Germline V gene sequence: CDR1 SGHAT, CDR2 FQNNGV. The CDR3 consists of 17 residues. The CDR3 bases are TGTGCCAGCAGCTTAGATCTGGGGCAGGCTAGCAATCAGCCCCAGCATTTT. Translated, it gives CASSLDLGQASNQPQHF.

V is TRBV5-4 and J is TRBJ2-3; D possibly corresponds to TRBD2 (6 bases). This CDR3 spans 14 amino acids. V lost 3 bases, J lost 8 bases, and 16 bases lay in between. Looked up from germline, CDR1 is SGHNT and CDR2 is YYREEE (reference sequence). The CDR3 is CASSSGVPSGTQYF. The DNA of the CDR3 is TGTGCCAGCAGCTCGGGAGTCCCTTCGGGTACGCAGTATTTT.

V usage is TRBV18 and J usage is TRBJ1-3, with D possibly matching TRBD1 (5 bases). This CDR3 region has 16 residues. V lost 1 base, J lost 3 bases, and 13 bases lay in between. Germline V CDR1 and CDR2: KGHSH, LQKENI. CDR3 in amino acids: CASSPLRDGFGNTIYF. In DNA, the CDR3 is TGTGCCAGCTCACCACTGCGGGACGGCTTTGGAAACACCATATATTTT. The variable domain in full, completed from reference TRBV18 and TRBJ1-3, reads NAGVMQNPRHLVRRRGQEARLRCSPMKGHSHVYWYRQLPEEGLKFMVYLQKENIIDESGMPKERFSAEFPKEGPSILRIQQVVRGDSAAYFCASSPLRDGFGNTIYFGEGSWLTVV.

V gene TRBV13 combines with J gene TRBJ2-7; TRBD1 agrees at 11 bases. The germline V gene has CDR1 PRHDT and CDR2 FYEKMQ (reference sequence). This CDR3 has 15 residues. V shed 5 bases, J shed 6 bases, and the junction held 9 bases outside the gene matches. The chain's CDR3 is CASSHGQGALLEQYF. The CDR3 DNA follows: TGTGCCAGCAGCCACGGACAGGGGGCTCTCCTCGAGCAGTACTTC.

The V and J genes are TRBV11-2 and TRBJ2-5; TRBD1 matches 7 bases. Germline assignment: CDR1 SGHAT and CDR2 FQNNGV. The CDR3 extends over 13 amino acids. The junction had 6 bases not matched to a gene; V was cut back by 6 bases and J by 5 bases. CDR3 nucleotides: TGTGCCAGCAGGGCAGGGGGTGCGGAGACCCAGTACTTC. It is translated as CASRAGGAETQYF.

V and J are TRBV5-4 and TRBJ1-2; weak D call: TRBD1 (5 bases). This CDR3 spans 15 amino acids. The V end was cut by 9 bases, the J end by 3 bases, with 21 bases between. CDR1 SGHNT and CDR2 YYREEE come from the germline V gene (reference sequence). The CDR3 region has the DNA TGTGCCATCCAACTTGACCAGGGATCGGACTATGGCTACACCTTC. Residues: CAIQLDQGSDYGYTF.

This clone was seen a handful of times. This sequence joins TRBV30 and TRBJ2-4, with 14 bases that match TRBD2. Unmatched junction bases numbered 11, after V lost 2 bases and J lost 2 bases. The CDR3 runs 19 residues. In germline, CDR1 is GTSNPN, CDR2 SVGIG (reference sequence). The CDR3 coding sequence is TGTGCCTGGAGTCCCCCGGGACTAGCGGGAGATTATTCCAAAAACATTCAGTACTTC. It specifies CAWSPPGLAGDYSKNIQYF.

The V call is TRBV14, the J call TRBJ2-7; D unclear. Germline CDR1 reads SGHDN; CDR2 reads FVKESK. The CDR3 is 15 residues long. Deletions cut 4 bases from V and 3 bases from J, with 16 bases between. CDR3 sequence (DNA): TGTGCCAGCAGCCCCGCCCGGCTGGGCCACTACGAGCAGTACTTC. As protein: CASSPARLGHYEQYF.

This chain links TRBV6-5 with TRBJ2-6; D possibly corresponds to TRBD1 (5 bases). The V and J ends lost 0 bases and 3 bases respectively, with 9 bases between them. The germline gives CDR1 MNHEY, CDR2 SVGAGI. This CDR3 comprises 16 residues. The CDR3 loop reads CASSYSTQGGANVLTF. The DNA of the CDR3 is TGTGCCAGCAGTTACTCGACCCAGGGTGGGGCCAACGTCCTGACTTTC.

This clone was seen once. CDR3 loop: CASSQRLLAGGYNEQFF. CDR3 bases: TGTGCCAGCAGCCAAAGGCTCCTAGCGGGGGGTTACAATGAGCAGTTCTTC. This rearrangement joins TRBV4-2 to TRBJ2-1; TRBD2 aligns across 11 bases. Germline V gene lookup returns CDR1 LGHNA and CDR2 YNFKEQ. CDR3 length: 17 amino acids. V was clipped by 2 bases and J by 4 bases; unmatched bases: 7.

The chain recombines TRBV5-1 with TRBJ1-1; no definite D call. Trimming took off 1 base at V and 0 bases at J, with 13 bases between the two ends. The CDR3 loop spans 16 amino acids. CDR1 is SGHRS, CDR2 YFSETQ, per germline. Here the CDR3 reads CASSLLGAQLNTEAFF. The CDR3 region has the DNA TGCGCCAGCAGCTTGCTGGGAGCCCAATTGAACACTGAAGCTTTCTTT.

The chain carries TRBV28 and TRBJ2-7; D not resolved. Germline CDR1 is MDHEN and CDR2 is SYDVKM. The CDR3 loop spans 14 amino acids. Deletions cut 6 bases from V and 0 bases from J, with 12 bases between. The CDR3 nucleotides read TGTGCCAGCAGGCCACAGAAGAGCTCCTACGAGCAGTACTTC. This encodes CASRPQKSSYEQYF. Complete variable domain (other parts from reference TRBV28 and TRBJ2-7): DVKVTQSSRYLVKRTGEKVFLECVQDMDHENMFWYRQDPGLGLRLIYFSYDVKMKEKGDIPEGYSVSREKKERFSLILESASTNQTSMYLCASRPQKSSYEQYFGPGTRLTVT.

The chain has TRBV7-9 and TRBJ2-7, with 8 bases lining up with TRBD1. The CDR3 totals 14 residues. Trimming cost V 3 bases and J 6 bases; bases outside gene matches: 7. The V gene's germline CDR1 is SEHNR and CDR2 FQNEAQ (reference sequence). The CDR3 coding sequence is TGTGCCAGCAGCTTCCAGGACAGGGACGCCGAGCAGTACTTC. This gives the protein CASSFQDRDAEQYF.

This clone came up a few times. The chain links TRBV27 to TRBJ2-3, with D possibly TRBD2 on 6 matching bases. V was trimmed by 6 bases and J by 5 bases, leaving 18 bases between them. Germline CDR1 MNHEY, CDR2 SMNVEV (reference sequence). The CDR3 contains 15 residues. The CDR3 bases are TGTGCCAGCAGAACGGCGGGATTCACTGGAGATACGCAGTATTTT. It codes for CASRTAGFTGDTQYF.

This clone was found once. This chain links TRBV5-1 with TRBJ2-5; D perhaps matches TRBD1 (6 bases). This CDR3 is 14 amino acids long. Trimming removed 4 bases at V and 1 base at J, with 11 bases between. Germline V gives CDR1 SGHRS, CDR2 YFSETQ. Here the CDR3 reads CASSLQGTQETQYF. DNA of the CDR3: TGCGCCAGCAGCCTACAGGGAACCCAAGAGACCCAGTACTTC. Filled out from reference TRBV5-1 and TRBJ2-5, the complete variable domain reads KAGVTQTPRYLIKTRGQQVTLSCSPISGHRSVSWYQQTPGQGLQFLFEYFSETQRNKGNFPGRFSGRQFSNSRSEMNVSTLELGDSALYLCASSLQGTQETQYFGPGTRLLVL.

CDR3 DNA sequence: TGTGCCAGCACTGGGAGCTCTGGGGCCAACGTCCTGACTTTC. Translated: CASTGSSGANVLTF. V and J are TRBV9 and TRBJ2-6, with D maybe TRBD2 (5 bases). V was clipped by 6 bases and J by 0 bases, with 7 bases between them. Per germline, CDR1 SGDLS and CDR2 YYNGEE. This CDR3 has 14 residues.

The genes are TRBV6-1 and TRBJ1-1, with no clear D. The CDR3 runs to 14 residues. Looked up from germline, CDR1 is MNHNS and CDR2 is SASEGT. V lost 5 bases and J 6 bases, leaving 16 bases between the germline ends. The CDR3 bases are TGTGCCAGCAGTATCGCGACGGAGCGAGCTGAAGCTTTCTTT. Translating gives CASSIATERAEAFF.

J is TRBJ2-1 and V is TRBV10-2; TRBD2 matches at 7 bases. Trimming took 7 bases from V and 6 from J; bases not matched to a gene: 12. CDR1 and CDR2 (germline): WSHSY, SAAADI. The CDR3 totals 15 residues. CDR3 amino acids: CASTPGGAGINEQFF. CDR3 in DNA: TGCGCCAGCACCCCGGGGGGAGCGGGGATCAATGAGCAGTTCTTC.

The rearrangement links TRBV7-2 to TRBJ2-5; 8 positions match TRBD2. The CDR3 spans 14 residues. Trimming cost V 5 bases and J 5 bases; bases outside gene matches: 7. In germline, CDR1 is SGHTA, CDR2 FQGNSA. This chain's CDR3 is CASSGSGGGETQYF. For the CDR3, the DNA is TGTGCCAGCAGCGGGAGCGGGGGCGGGGAGACCCAGTACTTC.

This chain links TRBV9 with TRBJ2-3; 7 nucleotides align to TRBD2. The V and J ends lost 3 bases and 0 bases, in that order; junction bases with no gene match: 4. CDR1 is SGDLS, CDR2 YYNGEE, per germline. The CDR3 spans 15 residues. In DNA, the CDR3 is TGTGCCAGCAGCGGGGAGGGCTCAAGCACAGATACGCAGTATTTT. This gives the protein CASSGEGSSTDTQYF.

This clone was seen only once. The chain couples TRBV5-6 to TRBJ2-1, with 9 nucleotides matching TRBD1. Per germline, CDR1 SGHDT and CDR2 YYEEEE. J was trimmed by 2 bases and V by 2 bases; bases with no gene match: 2. The CDR3 sequence is 15 residues long. The CDR3: CASSFGTGTYNEQFF. The CDR3 DNA is TGTGCCAGCAGCTTCGGGACAGGGACCTACAATGAGCAGTTCTTC. Full variable domain (rest looked up from reference TRBV5-6 and TRBJ2-1): DAGVTQSPTHLIKTRGQQVTLRCSPKSGHDTVSWYQQALGQGPQFIFQYYEEEERQRGNFPDRFSGHQFPNYSSELNVNALLLGDSALYLCASSFGTGTYNEQFFGPGTRLTVL.

The chain has TRBV11-2 and TRBJ2-3, with 7 bases identical to TRBD1. Germline V gives CDR1 SGHAT, CDR2 FQNNGV. V shed 3 bases, J shed 0 bases, and the junction held 12 bases outside the gene matches. CDR3 size: 18 residues. The DNA of the CDR3 is TGTGCCAGCAGCTTGACAGGGAGTGGGCACCTTAGCACAGATACGCAGTATTTT. Its translation is CASSLTGSGHLSTDTQYF.

J is TRBJ1-1 and V is TRBV6-5; D gene uncertain. Germline-derived CDR1 and CDR2 are MNHEY and SVGAGI. V dropped 0 bases and J dropped 1 base, with 6 bases sitting between them. CDR3 size: 14 residues. DNA of the CDR3: TGTGCCAGCAGTTACTCCCATAGGAACACTGAAGCTTTCTTT. This gives the protein CASSYSHRNTEAFF.

The rearrangement uses TRBV18 and TRBJ1-3; D might be TRBD1 (5 bases). CDR3 length equals 17 residues. Germline V gives CDR1 KGHSH, CDR2 LQKENI. V lost 0 bases to trimming and J lost 1 base, with 13 bases between them. The CDR3 loop is CASSPPSGEASGNTIYF. For the CDR3, the DNA is TGTGCCAGCTCACCACCGTCGGGGGAAGCGTCTGGAAACACCATATATTTT. The whole variable domain, filled in from reference TRBV18 and TRBJ1-3, reads NAGVMQNPRHLVRRRGQEARLRCSPMKGHSHVYWYRQLPEEGLKFMVYLQKENIIDESGMPKERFSAEFPKEGPSILRIQQVVRGDSAAYFCASSPPSGEASGNTIYFGEGSWLTVV.

The genes are TRBV9 and TRBJ2-1; no clear D. From germline, CDR1 is SGDLS and CDR2 YYNGEE. With 0 bases removed from V and 2 bases from J, the gap between germline ends came to 9 bases. CDR3 length: 15 amino acids. CDR3 nucleotide sequence: TGTGCCAGCAGCGTAGGATCGGTAGCCTACAATGAGCAGTTCTTC. It translates to CASSVGSVAYNEQFF.

The CDR3 protein is CASSEPTSHNEQFF. In DNA, the CDR3 is TGTGCCAGCAGTGAGCCTACTAGTCACAATGAGCAGTTCTTC. This chain links TRBV2 with TRBJ2-1; D possibly corresponds to TRBD2 (5 bases). This CDR3 has 14 amino acids. Looked up from germline, CDR1 is SNHLY and CDR2 is FYNNEI. V was pared by 3 bases and J by 5 bases, with 11 bases between.

The chain has TRBV5-1 and TRBJ2-5, with 12 bases matching TRBD2. From germline, CDR1 is SGHRS and CDR2 YFSETQ. The CDR3 contains 17 residues. V was clipped by 0 bases and J by 4 bases; unmatched bases: 7. CDR3 DNA: TGCGCCAGCAGCTTGGGGGCTAGCGGGGGGGCATCAGAGACCCAGTACTTC. This encodes CASSLGASGGASETQYF.

The chain couples TRBV4-3 to TRBJ2-3, with 7 bases identical to TRBD1. The CDR3 covers 15 residues. Germline loops: CDR1 LGHNA, CDR2 YSLEER. The ends lost 0 bases at V and 1 base at J; junction bases unmatched: 1. CDR3 sequence (DNA): TGCGCCAGCAGCCAAGACCAGGGGGGCACAGATACGCAGTATTTT. It translates to CASSQDQGGTDTQYF.

This rearrangement joins TRBV4-1 to TRBJ1-2; tentative D call: TRBD1 (6 bases). The germline V and J ends were trimmed by 0 bases and 3 bases, with 8 bases remaining between them. CDR1 and CDR2 from the germline V gene are MGHRA and YSYEKL. The CDR3 has 14 amino acids. In nucleotides, the CDR3 is TGCGCCAGCAGCCAAGAGGCAGGGGACTATGGCTACACCTTC. It translates to CASSQEAGDYGYTF.

This clone was seen many times. V and J are TRBV6-1 and TRBJ1-2; D is uncertain. Per the germline V gene, CDR1 is MNHNS and CDR2 is SASEGT. V lost 3 bases to trimming and J lost 14 bases, with 13 bases between them. This CDR3 is 11 amino acids long. In DNA, the CDR3 is TGTGCCAGCAGTGAGAGAACGGCGCGGACCTTC. Translating gives CASSERTARTF.

The chain is built from TRBV6-5 and TRBJ1-2, with D perhaps matching TRBD1 (5 bases). CDR1 is MNHEY, CDR2 SVGAGI, per germline. The CDR3 consists of 13 residues. V was pared by 6 bases and J by 8 bases, with 16 bases between. The DNA for the CDR3 is TGTGCCAGCAGACTACGGGACTCAACAGGCTACACCTTC. Translated: CASRLRDSTGYTF.